There are many counts of the clone carrying this TCR beta chain. This record comes from a study of T cells after yellow fever vaccination. Trimming took 6 bases from V and 2 from J; bases not matched to a gene: 10. The CDR3 loop spans 16 amino acids. Germline loops: CDR1 MNHEY, CDR2 SMNVEV (reference sequence). TCRdb reprocessed the 5' RACE reads with MiXCR, giving one entry per CDR3 protein. The repertoire holds about 210,000 distinct CDR3 sequences, with about 7% as singletons. The genes are TRBV27 and TRBJ2-7, with TRBD2 matching 10 bases. Sequenced here: CD4+ T cells sorted from PBMCs, sampled on the day of the yellow fever booster vaccination. The receptor's source is a man younger than 40 who received the YFV17D yellow fever vaccine. In DNA form, the CDR3 reads TGTGCCAGCAGACCTACGACTAGCGGGTCCCCCTACGAGCAGTACTTC. Translating it yields CASRPTTSGSPYEQYF.